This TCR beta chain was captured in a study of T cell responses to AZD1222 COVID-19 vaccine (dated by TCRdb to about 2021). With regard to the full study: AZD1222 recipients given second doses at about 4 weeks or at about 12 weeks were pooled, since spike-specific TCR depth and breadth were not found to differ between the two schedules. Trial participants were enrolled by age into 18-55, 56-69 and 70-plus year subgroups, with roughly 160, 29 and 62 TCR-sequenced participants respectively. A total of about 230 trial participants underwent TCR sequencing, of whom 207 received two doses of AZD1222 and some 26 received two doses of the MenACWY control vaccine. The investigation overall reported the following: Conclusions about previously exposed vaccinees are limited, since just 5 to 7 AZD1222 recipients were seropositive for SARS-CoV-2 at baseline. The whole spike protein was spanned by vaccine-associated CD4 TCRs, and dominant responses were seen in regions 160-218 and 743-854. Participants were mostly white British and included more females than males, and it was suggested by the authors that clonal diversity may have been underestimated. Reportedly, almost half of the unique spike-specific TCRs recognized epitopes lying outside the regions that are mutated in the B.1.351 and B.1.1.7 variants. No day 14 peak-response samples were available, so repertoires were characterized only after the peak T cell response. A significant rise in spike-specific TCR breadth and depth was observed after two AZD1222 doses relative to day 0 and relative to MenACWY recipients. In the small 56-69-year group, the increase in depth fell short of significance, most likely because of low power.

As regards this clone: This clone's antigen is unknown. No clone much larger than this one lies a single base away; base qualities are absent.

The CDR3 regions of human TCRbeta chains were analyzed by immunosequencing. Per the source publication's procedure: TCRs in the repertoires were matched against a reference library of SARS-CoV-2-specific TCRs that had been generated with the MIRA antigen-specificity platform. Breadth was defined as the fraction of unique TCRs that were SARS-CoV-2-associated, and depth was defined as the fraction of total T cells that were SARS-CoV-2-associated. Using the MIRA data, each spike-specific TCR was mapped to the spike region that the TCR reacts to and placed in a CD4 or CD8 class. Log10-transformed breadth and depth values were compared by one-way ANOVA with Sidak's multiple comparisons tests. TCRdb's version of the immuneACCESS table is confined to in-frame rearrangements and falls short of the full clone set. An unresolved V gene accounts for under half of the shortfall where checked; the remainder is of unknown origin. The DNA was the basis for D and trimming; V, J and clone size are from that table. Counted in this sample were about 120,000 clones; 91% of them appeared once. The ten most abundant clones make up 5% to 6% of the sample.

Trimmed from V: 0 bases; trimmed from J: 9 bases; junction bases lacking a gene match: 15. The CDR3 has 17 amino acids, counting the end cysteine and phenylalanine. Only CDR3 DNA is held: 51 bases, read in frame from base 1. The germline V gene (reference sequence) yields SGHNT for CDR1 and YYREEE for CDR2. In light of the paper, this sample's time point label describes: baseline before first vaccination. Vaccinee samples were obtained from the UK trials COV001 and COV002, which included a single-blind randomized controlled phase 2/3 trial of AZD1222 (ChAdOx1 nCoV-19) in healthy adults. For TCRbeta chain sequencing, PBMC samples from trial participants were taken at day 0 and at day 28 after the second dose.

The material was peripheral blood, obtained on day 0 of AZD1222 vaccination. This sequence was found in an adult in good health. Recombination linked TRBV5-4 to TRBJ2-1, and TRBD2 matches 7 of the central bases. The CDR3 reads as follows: CASSLAGGIWDLGEQFF. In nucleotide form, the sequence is TGTGCCAGCAGCTTGGCCGGGGGGATTTGGGACTTGGGTGAGCAGTTCTTC.